The clone carrying this T cell receptor beta chain occurred a few times. The sample belongs to a study of early T cells in non-severe SARS-CoV-2 infection. V lost 4 bases, J lost 5 bases, and 21 bases lay in between. The CDR3 runs to 17 residues. Germline V lookup: CDR1 MDHEN, CDR2 SYDVKM. TCRdb analysed the 5' RACE reads with MiXCR anew, one entry per CDR3 protein. The profile shows under 75,000 distinct CDR3 sequences, roughly 13% of them singletons. The chain has TRBV28 and TRBJ2-1; D remains ambiguous. Sequencing input: whole blood. This receptor was obtained from an adult who was a healthcare worker with PCR-confirmed SARS-CoV-2 infection or an uninfected control (not recorded which). CDR3: CASSSPAAGLLHNEQFF. For the CDR3, the DNA is TGTGCCAGCAGTTCCCCCGCGGCCGGCCTTCTCCACAATGAGCAGTTCTTC.